This T cell receptor beta chain derives from a study of shared clonotypes between healthy human individuals. General study results and limits: Relative to clonotypes present in all four donors, those not shared had lower generation probabilities.

Points on this clone: Its antigen is unidentified.

The assay was immunoSEQ multiplex PCR, and TCRdb's table has in-frame clones only and misses some. This sample carries approximately 1,500,000 clones, around 95% of them seen once, and the ten largest clones take approximately 1.1%. The germline V gene has CDR1 SNHLY and CDR2 FYNNEI. Deletions cut 6 bases from V and 3 bases from J, with 15 bases between. CDR3 length equals 15 residues. This clonotype was sampled from a man younger than 40 in good health. The chain carries TRBV2 and TRBJ1-5, with TRBD1 as a possible D gene (6 bases). Sequenced input: naive CD4+ T cells sorted from blood. Regarding subset: CD45RA+ positively selected. This CDR3 is CASRGERGDNQPQHF. In nucleotides, the CDR3 is TGTGCCAGCAGGGGGGAGAGGGGGGACAATCAGCCCCAGCATTTT.